This passage covers 9 T cell receptor beta chains from one sample sequenced in a study of blood T cell repertoires in COVID-19 (TCRdb year 2020). The library was produced with the immunoSEQ multiplex PCR assay. The table was pulled from immuneACCESS by TCRdb, which kept in-frame rearrangements only. Such tables lose some clones; where checked, under half of the loss comes from unresolved V genes, and the rest has no known cause. This sample has hundreds of thousands of clones in its table, and approximately 81% of those were observed once. 3.5% to 4% of the sample is held by the ten biggest clonotypes. Sequencing used peripheral blood. These receptors were taken from a woman under 30 with acute or convalescent COVID-19.

The chain joins TRBV6-5 to TRBJ2-7; possible D gene TRBD2, 5 bases. The V end lost 0 bases, the J end lost 2 bases, and 14 bases lay between the germline ends. In germline, CDR1 is MNHEY, CDR2 SVGAGI. The CDR3 runs 16 residues. The CDR3 DNA reads as TGTGCCAGCAGTTACTCCCTAGCCGCAACGGCCTACGAGCAGTACTTC. Protein: CASSYSLAATAYEQYF.

This clone occurred once. The chain recombines TRBV5-8 with TRBJ2-7, with unresolved D. The germline V and J ends were trimmed by 6 bases and 0 bases, with 13 bases remaining between them. This CDR3 has 14 residues. Germline CDR1 is SGHTS and CDR2 is YDEGEE. The CDR3 sequence is CASKYSSGSYEQYF. DNA of the CDR3: TGTGCCAGCAAATACTCTTCCGGCTCCTACGAGCAGTACTTC.

V and J are TRBV12-5 and TRBJ2-3, with 8 bases lining up with TRBD2. CDR1 is LGHNT, CDR2 FRNRAP, per germline. The CDR3 has 17 residues. The V and J ends lost 6 bases and 1 base, in that order; junction bases with no gene match: 12. The CDR3 coding sequence is TGTGCTAGTGGCCGACTAGTAGCGGGATCCGGCACAGATACGCAGTATTTT. This gives the protein CASGRLVAGSGTDTQYF.

CDR3 sequence: CASSLQGLGDEQYF. The CDR3 nucleotides are TGTGCCAGCAGCCTACAGGGTTTGGGTGACGAGCAGTACTTC. The chain uses TRBV5-4 and TRBJ2-7, with a tentative D call TRBD1 (6 bases). The CDR3 spans 14 residues. V gave up 4 bases and J gave up 5 bases, with 16 bases separating them. Per the germline V gene, CDR1 is SGHNT and CDR2 is YYREEE (reference sequence).

The gene calls are TRBV9 and TRBJ2-7, with TRBD2 as a possible D gene (6 bases). CDR3 length: 15 residues. V was cut by 4 bases and J by 0 bases, with 14 bases left in between. Germline V lookup: CDR1 SGDLS, CDR2 YYNGEE. The CDR3 coding sequence is TGTGCCAGCAGCCCTGGTGGGAGGAGCTCCTACGAGCAGTACTTC. This gives the protein CASSPGGRSSYEQYF.

The V and J genes are TRBV19 and TRBJ2-7, with 7 bases lining up with TRBD2. The CDR3 length is 13 residues. Germline CDR1 and CDR2: LNHDA and SQIVND (reference sequence). V trimming: 3 bases; J trimming: 10 bases; junction bases outside the gene matches: 9. The CDR3 protein is CASSMRLAETQYF. The DNA of the CDR3 is TGTGCCAGTAGTATGCGCCTAGCGGAAACACAGTACTTC.

The chain employs TRBV2 and TRBJ1-2; TRBD1 agrees at 8 bases. Germline CDR1 is SNHLY and CDR2 is FYNNEI. Unmatched junction bases numbered 4, after V lost 8 bases and J lost 2 bases. This CDR3 region has 13 residues. The CDR3 coding sequence is TGTGCCAGCGGTGGGACAGGAAACTATGGCTACACCTTC. Its protein is CASGGTGNYGYTF. Full variable domain (outside the CDR3, taken from reference TRBV2 and TRBJ1-2): EPEVTQTPSHQVTQMGQEVILRCVPISNHLYFYWYRQILGQKVEFLVSFYNNEISEKSEIFDDQFSVERPDGSNFTLKIRSTKLEDSAMYFCASGGTGNYGYTFGSGTRLTVV.

Details on this clone: The same CDR3 arises from other DNA sequences in this sample as well. The V gene is TRBV14, the J gene TRBJ2-7; 10 bases agree with TRBD1. Trimming removed 4 bases from V and 4 bases from J; junction bases left unmatched: 7. The CDR3 extends over 15 amino acids. Germline CDR1 is SGHDN and CDR2 is FVKESK. The CDR3 DNA sequence: TGTGCCAGCAGCCCCTCCGGGACAGGGGCTTACGAGCAGTACTTC. It codes for CASSPSGTGAYEQYF.

The chain carries TRBV6-2 or TRBV6-3 and TRBJ1-5; TRBD1 aligns across 7 bases. V gave up 5 bases and J gave up 7 bases; unmatched junction bases: 8. Germline CDR1 is MNHEY and CDR2 is SVGEGT. This CDR3 spans 14 amino acids. CDR3 residues: CASSLRQGGQPQHF. DNA of the CDR3: TGTGCCAGCAGTCTCCGACAGGGAGGCCAGCCCCAGCATTTT.